The entry below gives a single TCR beta chain sequence along with its context. What this receptor recognizes is not known. No base qualities exist here, and no much larger clone lies one base off it. Trimming removed 0 bases from V and 2 bases from J, leaving 19 bases between the germline ends. CDR1 LGHNT and CDR2 FRNRAP are derived from the germline V gene. The CDR3 spans 18 residues, from the cysteine through the phenylalanine. The read is trimmed to its CDR3 DNA, 54 bases read in frame from base 1. The data were obtained in a study of cytomegalovirus exposure and HLA in healthy donors (dated by TCRdb to the late 2010s). Regarding the study in general: In an earlier analysis of under 750 of the donors, 250 to 350 Gb of sequence data and 90 million to 130 million unique TCR beta sequences from 180 million or so T cells were reported. In addition to the first cohort of approximately 650 subjects, a separate validation cohort of approximately 130 different subjects was used. To predict cytomegalovirus infection status, the study brought together high-throughput TCR immunosequencing, statistical association of individual TCRs with disease status, and machine learning. Using immunosequencing, the study profiled T cell repertoires from roughly 650 subjects and related those repertoires to cytomegalovirus serostatus. Among the approximately 420 genotyped donors, under 90% belonged to the genetic ancestry cluster associated with self-reported Caucasian donors. On average, 235,054 unique TCR beta nucleotide sequences were sequenced per donor among about 400 genotyped donors of the cohort, with 15% to 20% of those sequences being non-productive. All discovery cohort repertoires had been generated on a single sequencing platform. The aim of the study was to test whether cataloging public T cell receptors could identify signatures of past pathogen exposure. HLA typing included class I and class II loci at four-digit resolution. In a later analysis, previously published TCR beta repertoires from 600 to 850 donors were re-analyzed and high-resolution HLA genotyping was added so that TCR occurrence patterns could be studied. Because of strong linkage in the cohort, roughly five DR-DQ haplotypes were treated as single units for association and clustering. Around 320 gigabases of sequencing data and some 85 million unique TCR sequences were included in an early release covering several hundred HLA-typed donors. An earlier analysis of approximately 640 of the donors applied high-throughput TCR beta sequencing to assess whether each TCR beta V gene segment acted as functional or pseudogenic. Donor age, sex, ethnicity and CMV serostatus were compiled alongside the repertoire data. Typing coverage differed by locus: A, B, C, DRB1 and DQB1 were typed in roughly 620-630 donors, DQA1 in around 500, DPA1 in 600 to 610, and DPB1 in roughly 450. The later analysis used no new phenotypic data to find candidate immune exposures, relying instead on TCR beta sequences and their occurrence across donors. Genome-wide SNP genotypes for about 55% of the 666 donors were used in a later genetic analysis, which treated that subset as a discovery cohort.

The library was produced with the immunoSEQ multiplex PCR assay. For the multiplex PCR, a mixture combining 60 forward primers for TCR Vbeta segments and 13 reverse primers for TCR Jbeta segments was used. A multiplex PCR assay on genomic DNA amplified the CDR3 region of rearranged TCR beta genes. On the Illumina HiSeq System, the amplified TCR beta libraries were sequenced as 87-base-pair reads. For the original study's pipeline: A later analysis tallied roughly 80 million unique TCR beta chains across the roughly 610 repertoires, and around 12 million of those chains were shared by two or more donors. To remove PCR and sequencing errors, raw reads were error-corrected and collapsed into unique sequences using a nearest-neighbor algorithm that merged closely related sequences. CDR3 sequences were aligned to IMGT reference sequences to assign V, D and J gene segments. For a sequence to be retained, a match of at least six nucleotides was required to both a V gene segment and a J gene segment. A rearrangement was called productive if the CDR3 had no stop codons and remained in frame with V and J, and every other rearrangement was called non-productive. CDR3 was defined by IMGT convention, running from the second conserved V-encoded cysteine to the conserved J-encoded phenylalanine. Sequences without an unambiguous match to a single V gene segment were excluded from the earlier analysis of about 600 of the donors. An earlier analysis of just under 600 of the donors called V segments functional above 56.7% productive rearrangements and segregating when the between-donor standard deviation exceeded 5%. A statistical classification framework was built to diagnose cytomegalovirus status from the catalog of TCR beta chain sequences. A later analysis assigned V and J genes by comparing TCR nucleotide sequences with IMGT/GENE-DB human TR gene sequences. A later analysis assigned CDR3 sequences and most-parsimonious VDJ recombination scenarios with the TCRdist pipeline. A later analysis defined each TCR beta chain by its CDR3 amino acid sequence plus V-gene family, and excluded reads lacking a unique V-gene family. As a way to deal with suspected cross-contamination and a sequencing artifact, a later analysis dropped more than 500 nucleotide sequences that were highly shared and had low generation probability. A later analysis calculated a clonal expansion index for each public chain from normalized within-repertoire ranks of inferred template counts. In a later analysis, generation probabilities were computed with a VDJ recombination model fitted to out-of-frame rearrangements, and the resulting probabilities were checked against IGoR. Hypergeometric tests were used in a later analysis to score TCR-TCR, TCR-HLA and TCR-CMV co-occurrence, with a repertoire-size bias correction applied to the TCR pairs. A later analysis estimated false discovery rates by permuting HLA or CMV assignments 20 times. A later analysis grouped co-occurring TCRs with DBSCAN, adding TCRdist sequence similarity when clustering within HLA-allele-positive subsets. Repertoires with fewer than 30,000 or more than 120,000 public chains were left out of co-occurrence clustering, as were about five repertoires with anomalous nucleotide sharing. TCRdb holds this immuneACCESS table with in-frame rearrangements only. Some clones are missing; in checked studies, unresolved V genes explain under half, and the rest has no known cause. V and J calls and clone size come straight from that table; D and trimming were deduced from the DNA. A total of roughly 140,000 clones appear in this sample, roughly 78% of them only once. In total, the top ten clones hold around 3% of the sample.

Study-wide conclusions, independent of this receptor: Roughly uniform sequencing depth across donors was assumed in presence/absence analyses, although this assumption may not hold. It was suggested by the authors that the approach could potentially be generalized to other disease states and immunological phenotypes. Linkage disequilibrium might explain the correlated functional status among segregating V segments, but an unknown experimental factor could not be excluded. In a later analysis, TCR association rates were found to vary across HLA loci, with the most associated TCRs seen for DRB1 alleles and the fewest for HLA-C alleles. While some public TCRs were present in many individuals, most TCR sequences turned up only very rarely across donors. A total of roughly 160 TCR beta chains were listed by the study as associated with cytomegalovirus. Three of the identified cytomegalovirus-associated TCR beta chains were confirmed in vitro to be specific for cytomegalovirus antigens. Over 15 rarely observed V segments, including chromosome 9 orphons, were excluded from the earlier analysis of about 610 of the donors because counts were too low. V-gene and J-gene trimming of TCR beta chains was associated with a missense DCLRE1C variant in a later genetic analysis, and the association was replicated in an independent cohort. At a false discovery rate of 0.05, a later analysis linked fewer than 20,000 TCR beta sequences to specific HLA alleles. According to a later genetic analysis, donors in an Asian-associated ancestry cluster had fewer N-insertions in productive TCRs than the approximately 700-donor mean. Compared with equally common non-associated chains, HLA-associated TCR beta chains in a later analysis were more clonally expanded and had lower generation probabilities. The only immune exposure information available for the cohort was CMV serostatus. A further reported finding was that TCR beta sequences accurately predicted the HLA-A and HLA-B alleles for most subjects in the first cohort. HLA typing was unavailable for some donors at each locus, so association tests used only the typed subset. The cohort was sequenced for TCR beta chains only, and without alpha or paired-chain data the features that could be detected were limited. A cluster of highly shared sequence variants was judged likely to be a technical artifact of the sequencing pipeline. A later analysis reported that several top co-occurrence clusters appeared linked to parvovirus B19, influenza, CMV and Epstein-Barr virus. The 87-base-pair reads could not distinguish some IMGT-functional V segments, including TRBV6-2 and TRBV6-3, so those segments were excluded. In both the original and validation cohorts, the classifier was reported to diagnose cytomegalovirus status with high specificity and sensitivity. Assigning TCR associations to individual alleles was difficult when HLA alleles, especially DR and DQ, strongly co-occurred. An earlier analysis of several hundred of the donors showed that most TCR beta V segments appeared in productive rearrangements either about 87% or about 30% of the time, which broadly matched IMGT annotations. According to a later analysis, most CMV-associated TCR beta chains appeared to be HLA-restricted, and the HLA associations seemed to be driven largely by CMV exposure.

The cohort was made up of 666 healthy bone marrow donors. At the time of sampling, every cohort member was nominally healthy, though immune exposures that went unrecorded were likely present. The donor was CMV seropositive and belonged to the group of about 290 seropositive cohort members. Every donor gave a peripheral blood sample, and the peripheral blood mononuclear cells from that sample were used for TCR beta sequencing. The Qiagen DNeasy Blood Extraction Kit was used to extract genomic DNA from the blood cell samples. Recombination connected TRBV12-5 to TRBJ2-5; the best D guess is TRBD1, with 6 bases matching. The TCR originated in a man aged 35-49 years in good health and CMV-seropositive. The sequenced material came from PBMCs. The CDR3 has the sequence CASGLVSQGPGRQETQYF. In nucleotide form, the sequence is TGTGCTAGTGGTTTGGTATCTCAGGGGCCAGGACGACAAGAGACCCAGTACTTC. Where the CDR3 stops, the reference TRBV12-5 and TRBJ2-5 genes take over; the full variable domain is DARVTQTPRHKVTEMGQEVTMRCQPILGHNTVFWYRQTMMQGLELLAYFRNRAPLDDSGMPKDRFSAEMPDATLATLKIQPSEPRDSAVYFCASGLVSQGPGRQETQYFGPGTRLLVL.